Below, 20 T cell receptor beta chains from the same sample are listed, as sequenced in a study of cytomegalovirus exposure and HLA in healthy donors (dated by TCRdb to the late 2010s). Libraries were prepared through the immunoSEQ multiplex PCR assay. For the multiplex PCR, a mixture combining 60 forward primers for TCR Vbeta segments and 13 reverse primers for TCR Jbeta segments was used. TCRdb took over this immuneACCESS table, retaining in-frame rearrangements with V and J assigned. Such tables are incomplete; in checked studies, under half of the missing clones stem from an unresolved V gene, and the remainder is unexplained. The sample data list 140,000 to 150,000 clones, and 65% to 85% of these were observed just once. The biggest ten clones account for 6.5% to 8.5% of the sample. Material for sequencing was PBMCs. The receptors stem from a woman aged 40 to 50 in good health and CMV-seropositive.

V usage is TRBV19 and J usage is TRBJ1-4; D not certain. CDR1 LNHDA and CDR2 SQIVND come from the germline V gene (reference sequence). CDR3 length: 15 residues. V lost 4 bases, J lost 10 bases, and 19 bases lay in between. The CDR3 sequence is CASSSPGSVVGKLFF. The CDR3 DNA follows: TGTGCCAGTAGTAGCCCGGGATCGGTAGTAGGAAAACTGTTTTTT.

The chain carries TRBV28 and TRBJ2-3; 11 bases match TRBD2. This CDR3 is built from 14 residues. CDR1 MDHEN and CDR2 SYDVKM come from the germline V gene. V shed 5 bases, J shed 4 bases, and the junction held 2 bases outside the gene matches. The DNA for the CDR3 is TGTGCCAGCAGTAGACTAGCGGGGCCAGATACGCAGTATTTT. It translates to CASSRLAGPDTQYF.

The table lists this clone with a count of one. The chain employs TRBV10-2 and TRBJ1-2; a possible D gene is TRBD1 (5 bases). Trimming removed 0 bases at V and 5 bases at J, with 16 bases between. This CDR3 is built from 16 residues. CDR1 is WSHSY, CDR2 SAAADI, per germline. DNA for the CDR3: TGCGCCAGCAGTGAGTCGCTCAGGGTCACCACTTATGGCTACACCTTC. Translating gives CASSESLRVTTYGYTF.

This clone was detected only a few times. The CDR3 bases are TGTGCCAGCAGCTCAGACTTCAGCTCCTACAATGAGCAGTTCTTC. Translated, it gives CASSSDFSSYNEQFF. V and J are TRBV7-7 and TRBJ2-1; D remains unclear. CDR1 and CDR2 from the germline V gene are SSHAT and FNYEAQ (reference sequence). The V and J ends lost 4 bases and 0 bases respectively, with 10 bases between them. The length of the CDR3 is 15 residues.

The rearrangement uses TRBV19 and TRBJ1-5; tentatively, D is TRBD1 (5 bases). V lost 2 bases and J lost 7, with 12 bases in between. This CDR3 is built from 14 residues. In germline, CDR1 is LNHDA, CDR2 SQIVND (reference sequence). The CDR3 spells CASSIQGGRQPQHF. The CDR3 DNA is TGTGCCAGTAGTATACAGGGAGGTAGGCAGCCCCAGCATTTT.

This chain connects TRBV2 to TRBJ1-1, with TRBD1 matching 10 bases. V dropped 7 bases and J dropped 5; count of bases not matched to a gene: 7. There are 14 residues in the CDR3. CDR1 and CDR2 (germline): SNHLY, FYNNEI. This CDR3 reads CASTGQGVWTEAFF. In nucleotides, the CDR3 is TGTGCCAGCACCGGACAGGGGGTATGGACTGAAGCTTTCTTT.

The table lists this clone with a count of one. This same CDR3 is encoded by further DNA sequences in the sample. This sequence joins TRBV9 and TRBJ2-7, with 7 bases aligning to TRBD1. Germline V gene data show CDR1 as SGDLS and CDR2 as YYNGEE. The CDR3 spans 14 residues. Germline trimming cut 0 bases from V and 4 bases from J; bases unmatched to any gene: 4. CDR3 amino acids: CASSVGGGGYEQYF. The CDR3 DNA follows: TGTGCCAGCAGCGTAGGAGGGGGCGGGTACGAGCAGTACTTC.

This chain connects TRBV10-2 to TRBJ2-7, with 10 positions matching TRBD2. This CDR3 contains 18 residues. V lost 1 base, J lost 3 bases, and 12 bases stayed unmatched. CDR1 is WSHSY, CDR2 SAAADI, per germline. The CDR3 bases are TGCGCCAGCAGTGAGTTAGTGGCTAGCGGGGGAGTCATCTACGAGCAGTACTTC. This gives the protein CASSELVASGGVIYEQYF.

This chain connects TRBV5-1 to TRBJ1-4; D is unclear. Trimming cost V 0 bases and J 9 bases, with 12 bases left between them. The germline V gene encodes CDR1 SGHRS and CDR2 YFSETQ. The CDR3 contains 14 residues. The CDR3 reads CASSLGQERKKLFF. The CDR3 DNA sequence: TGCGCCAGCAGCTTGGGGCAGGAAAGGAAAAAACTGTTTTTT. Using reference TRBV5-1 and TRBJ1-4 for the parts outside the CDR3, the full variable domain is KAGVTQTPRYLIKTRGQQVTLSCSPISGHRSVSWYQQTPGQGLQFLFEYFSETQRNKGNFPGRFSGRQFSNSRSEMNVSTLELGDSALYLCASSLGQERKKLFFGSGTQLSVL.

V and J are TRBV29-1 and TRBJ1-6; D is unclear. This CDR3 region has 13 residues. CDR1 SQVTM and CDR2 ANQGSEA come from the germline V gene. V was shortened by 6 bases and J by 7 bases, with 13 bases between the two germline ends. The CDR3 protein is CSVGNSENSPLHF. CDR3 DNA: TGCAGCGTCGGTAACAGTGAAAATTCACCCCTCCACTTT. Together with reference TRBV29-1 and TRBJ1-6, the CDR3 gives the full variable domain: SAVISQKPSRDICQRGTSLTIQCQVDSQVTMMFWYRQQPGQSLTLIATANQGSEATYESGFVIDKFPISRPNLTFSTLTVSNMSPEDSSIYLCSVGNSENSPLHFGNGTRLTVT.

CDR3 nucleotides: TGTGCCAGTAGGATTACAGGTACAGTATACGAGCAGTACTTC. It codes for CASRITGTVYEQYF. The genes are TRBV19 and TRBJ2-7; D perhaps matches TRBD1 (5 bases). V was shortened by 6 bases and J by 4 bases, with 16 bases between the two germline ends. The germline gives CDR1 LNHDA, CDR2 SQIVND (reference sequence). CDR3 length equals 14 residues.

This clone was counted a few times. The CDR3 region has the DNA TGTGCCAGCAGCCCTTTAGCGGGGGGATACAATGAGCAGTTCTTC. As protein: CASSPLAGGYNEQFF. V gene TRBV14 combines with J gene TRBJ2-1, with 10 bases identical to TRBD2. Germline values: CDR1 SGHDN, CDR2 FVKESK. The length of the CDR3 is 15 residues. Trimming removed 4 bases from V and 4 bases from J; junction bases left unmatched: 4.

This CDR3 is CASSFQTGVKLFF. The CDR3 DNA follows: TGTGCCAGCAGCTTCCAGACAGGGGTGAAACTGTTTTTT. The chain is built from TRBV11-2 and TRBJ1-4, with 8 bases fitting TRBD1. The V gene end was trimmed by 3 bases and the J gene end by 11 bases; junction bases not matched to a gene: 5. The CDR3 has 13 amino acids. In germline, CDR1 is SGHAT, CDR2 FQNNGV.

The chain employs TRBV7-9 and TRBJ2-2; D call uncertain. The CDR3 is 13 amino acids. From germline, CDR1 is SEHNR and CDR2 FQNEAQ (reference sequence). The ends were cut back, 5 bases at V and 2 bases at J, with 6 bases in the middle. CDR3 residues: CASSEINTGELFF. DNA for the CDR3: TGTGCCAGCAGCGAGATAAACACCGGGGAGCTGTTTTTT.

The rearrangement links TRBV14 to TRBJ2-5; 11 bases line up with TRBD1. Germline CDR1 is SGHDN and CDR2 is FVKESK. The CDR3 sequence is 15 residues long. V lost 4 bases to trimming and J lost 5 bases; unmatched junction nucleotides: 6. The CDR3 reads CASSLGTGGQETQYF. In nucleotides, the CDR3 is TGTGCCAGCAGCCTGGGGACAGGGGGTCAGGAGACCCAGTACTTC.

This clone is a singleton in its sample. The V call is TRBV18, the J call TRBJ2-1; 8 bases fit TRBD2. This CDR3 has 15 amino acids. J was trimmed by 7 bases and V by 0 bases; bases with no gene match: 5. Germline V gene lookup returns CDR1 KGHSH and CDR2 LQKENI. The CDR3 is CASSPPALADNEQFF. The CDR3, as DNA: TGTGCCAGCTCACCACCGGCACTAGCGGATAATGAGCAGTTCTTC.

The V and J genes are TRBV7-3 and TRBJ2-3; TRBD2 agrees at 9 bases. Unmatched junction bases numbered 2, after V lost 3 bases and J lost 1 base. This CDR3 spans 15 amino acids. Germline loops: CDR1 SGHTA, CDR2 FQGTGA. CDR3 amino acids: CASSLLAGRTDTQYF. In DNA form, the CDR3 reads TGTGCCAGCAGCTTGCTAGCGGGGCGCACAGATACGCAGTATTTT.

The chain employs TRBV19 and TRBJ2-3; D is perhaps TRBD1 (5 bases). The germline CDR1 and CDR2 sequences are LNHDA and SQIVND (reference sequence). There are 13 residues in the CDR3. V was trimmed by 5 bases and J by 4 bases, leaving 10 bases between them. In DNA, the CDR3 is TGTGCCAGTAGTCCTACAGGTTCAGATACGCAGTATTTT. It translates to CASSPTGSDTQYF.

This chain uses TRBV19 with TRBJ1-2; D is possibly TRBD1 (5 bases). Germline V lookup: CDR1 LNHDA, CDR2 SQIVND (reference sequence). V lost 3 bases and J 11 bases, leaving 16 bases between the germline ends. The CDR3 contains 13 residues. Written as DNA, the CDR3 is TGTGCCAGTAGTATCATTCGGCAGGGCGGTTACACCTTC. This codes for CASSIIRQGGYTF. Complete variable domain (other parts from reference TRBV19 and TRBJ1-2): DGGITQSPKYLFRKEGQNVTLSCEQNLNHDAMYWYRQDPGQGLRLIYYSQIVNDFQKGDIAEGYSVSREKKESFPLTVTSAQKNPTAFYLCASSIIRQGGYTFGSGTRLTVV.

The chain is built from TRBV6-5 and TRBJ1-1; D is undetermined. V was shortened by 0 bases and J by 0 bases, with 8 bases between the two germline ends. The CDR3 sequence is 15 residues long. Germline lookup yields CDR1 MNHEY and CDR2 SVGAGI. The CDR3 bases are TGTGCCAGCAGTTACTCCCAGAACATGAACACTGAAGCTTTCTTT. It specifies CASSYSQNMNTEAFF.